Presented here are 28 T cell receptor beta chains from one specimen sequenced in a study of blood T cells in healthy people across ages. The use of a sample-barcoded 5' primer and a J-beta primer mix characterized a second PCR of roughly 7 to 11 cycles. TCRdb called the 5' RACE reads again in MiXCR, with one record for every CDR3 protein. The sample has about 1.8 million distinct CDR3 sequences; about 49% are singletons. Sample: blood. These receptors came from a woman between 35 and 50 years old in good health.

The rearrangement links TRBV5-1 to TRBJ2-1; TRBD2 might be the D (6 bases). The CDR3 runs 17 residues. The V and J ends lost 3 bases and 0 bases respectively, with 16 bases between them. Germline assignment: CDR1 SGHRS and CDR2 YFSETQ. For the CDR3, the DNA is TGCGCCAGCAGCTCGGGACTCACCCCGAGCTCCTACAATGAGCAGTTCTTC. It yields the protein CASSSGLTPSSYNEQFF.

This clonotype was counted a few times. The rearrangement joins TRBV20-1 to TRBJ2-2, with D possibly matching TRBD1 (6 bases). This CDR3 contains 12 residues. V was trimmed by 6 bases and J by 5 bases, leaving 10 bases between them. The germline V gene has CDR1 DFQATT and CDR2 SNEGSKA (reference sequence). DNA for the CDR3: TGCAGTGCCCCAGGGGTAACCGGGGAGCTGTTTTTT. Translated: CSAPGVTGELFF.

On this clonotype itself: The junction departs from germline at one end; a sequencing error may be responsible. The CDR3 nucleotides are TGCAGCGTTGAGGGAGGGACTAACCATGGCTACACCTTC. It encodes CSVEGGTNHGYTF. The V gene is TRBV29-1, the J gene TRBJ1-2, with a tentative D call TRBD1 (5 bases). Germline V gene lookup returns CDR1 SQVTM and CDR2 ANQGSEA. The CDR3 length is 13 residues.

The genes are TRBV20-1 and TRBJ1-1; TRBD1 might be the D (5 bases). The germline V gene has CDR1 DFQATT and CDR2 SNEGSKA (reference sequence). V was pared by 5 bases and J by 4 bases, with 14 bases between. The CDR3 is 13 amino acids. The CDR3, as DNA: TGCAGTGCTCGGATCAGGGAGGGCACTGAAGCTTTCTTT. Its translation: CSARIREGTEAFF.

The chain uses TRBV7-9 and TRBJ1-1; D perhaps matches TRBD1 (5 bases). V lost 1 base to trimming and J lost 0 bases, with 9 bases between them. Germline V gives CDR1 SEHNR, CDR2 FQNEAQ (reference sequence). This CDR3 region has 15 residues. The CDR3 loop reads CASSLVAGLNTEAFF. CDR3 bases: TGTGCCAGCAGCTTAGTTGCAGGGCTGAACACTGAAGCTTTCTTT.

This clonotype was seen a handful of times. The V call is TRBV2, the J call TRBJ1-6, with D tentatively TRBD1 (6 bases). Germline V lookup: CDR1 SNHLY, CDR2 FYNNEI. Trimming cost V 8 bases and J 2 bases, with 7 bases left between them. The CDR3 is 13 residues long. In DNA, the CDR3 is TGTGCCAGCGAGGGGGCCTATAATTCACCCCTCCACTTT. Protein: CASEGAYNSPLHF.

The sample holds one count of this clonotype. This chain uses TRBV4-1 with TRBJ2-1, with 8 bases identical to TRBD1. Germline V lookup: CDR1 MGHRA, CDR2 YSYEKL. V was clipped by 4 bases and J by 7 bases; unmatched bases: 6. There are 14 residues in the CDR3. CDR3 region: CASSLDRDGNEQFF. The CDR3 DNA follows: TGCGCCAGCAGCCTGGACAGGGATGGGAATGAGCAGTTCTTC.

For this clonotype: Germline and junction disagree at one end, which may indicate a read error. The chain's CDR3 is CSTRDPRVNYGYTF. DNA of the CDR3: TGCAGTACTAGAGATCCCAGGGTTAACTATGGCTACACCTTC. The chain has TRBV20-1 and TRBJ1-2; possibly TRBD1 for D (5 bases). The CDR3 contains 14 residues. Germline V gene sequence: CDR1 DFQATT, CDR2 SNEGSKA (reference sequence).

This clonotype was counted between two and nine times. This sequence joins TRBV12-3 or TRBV12-4 and TRBJ2-1; no firm D call. V was shortened by 4 bases and J by 1 base, with 8 bases between the two germline ends. The length of the CDR3 is 14 residues. CDR3 sequence reads: CASSSDLSYNEQFF. For the CDR3, the DNA is TGTGCCAGCAGTTCCGACTTGTCCTACAATGAGCAGTTCTTC.

CDR3 bases: TGTGCCAGCAGCCAATTGAGACTAGCCTCCTACAATGAGCAGTTCTTC. Translation gives CASSQLRLASYNEQFF. The V call is TRBV14, the J call TRBJ2-1; 7 nucleotides agree with TRBD2. Losses at the gene ends were 2 bases for V and 0 bases for J; bases not matched to a gene: 4. The CDR3 runs to 16 residues. Per germline, CDR1 SGHDN and CDR2 FVKESK.

This chain connects TRBV28 to TRBJ2-3; 13 positions match TRBD2. Germline V CDR1 and CDR2: MDHEN, SYDVKM. The CDR3 spans 17 residues. With V trimmed by 6 bases and J by 0 bases, 6 bases remained unmatched. CDR3 in DNA: TGTGCCAGCAGGAGCCTGACTAGCGGGGGGAGCACAGATACGCAGTATTTT. It is translated as CASRSLTSGGSTDTQYF.

V usage is TRBV10-3 and J usage is TRBJ2-5; TRBD1 or TRBD2 may be the D gene (5 bases each). Germline CDR1 ENHRY, CDR2 SYGVKD. Trimming stripped 10 bases from V and 11 bases from J, with 23 bases between. The CDR3 loop spans 13 amino acids. The CDR3 DNA reads as TGTGCCACCCGGGACCAAAACGTTGATGAGCAGTACTTC. Its translation: CATRDQNVDEQYF.

This chain joins TRBV7-9 and TRBJ2-1; 7 nucleotides line up with TRBD2. Matching the DNA end better, TRBJ2-7 makes the J call doubtful. Germline V gives CDR1 SEHNR, CDR2 FQNEAQ (reference sequence). This CDR3 has 14 amino acids. For the CDR3, the DNA is TGTGCCAGCAGCTTGCGGGGGTCCCACAATGAGCAGTACTTC. Its protein product is CASSLRGSHNEQYF.

This clonotype was seen more than once but under ten times. The rearrangement joins TRBV5-1 to TRBJ2-3, with D perhaps given as TRBD1 or TRBD2 (5 bases each). V lost 3 bases and J 5 bases, leaving 22 bases between the germline ends. The germline CDR1 and CDR2 sequences are SGHRS and YFSETQ. The CDR3 length is 17 residues. CDR3 nucleotides: TGCGCCAGCAGCTCGGTCGGGGCGAGATCGCCGGGAGATACGCAGTATTTT. Translated, it gives CASSSVGARSPGDTQYF.

The chain combines TRBV20-1 with TRBJ2-1; the match to TRBD2 covers 11 bases. Germline CDR1 is DFQATT and CDR2 is SNEGSKA (reference sequence). V was pared by 1 base and J by 4 bases, with 0 bases of the junction left unmatched. This CDR3 is 14 amino acids long. This CDR3 is CSARVAGGYNEQFF. DNA for the CDR3: TGCAGTGCTAGAGTAGCGGGGGGGTACAATGAGCAGTTCTTC.

About this clonotype: An end of the junction does not agree with germline; a read error may underlie this. The chain recombines TRBV6-5 with TRBJ2-1; D might be TRBD1 or TRBD2, each matching 5 bases. The CDR3 is 15 residues long. Germline-derived CDR1 and CDR2 are MNHEY and SVGAGI. CDR3 DNA sequence: TGTGCCAGCAGAACCGGGACGGAGTCCTACAATGAGCGGTTCTTC. It translates to CASRTGTESYNERFF.

This clonotype has more than one count but fewer than ten. The J gene is TRBJ2-1, the V gene TRBV20-1, with 12 bases fitting TRBD2. The CDR3 has 16 residues. The germline gives CDR1 DFQATT, CDR2 SNEGSKA (reference sequence). Trimming at V came to 1 base and at J to 0 bases, leaving 1 base not matched to a gene. In nucleotides, the CDR3 is TGCAGTGCTAGAGGGACTAGCGGGGACTCCTACAATGAGCAGTTCTTC. Its translation is CSARGTSGDSYNEQFF.

V gene TRBV7-8 combines with J gene TRBJ2-7; D is unclear. This CDR3 spans 11 amino acids. Trimming removed 10 bases from V and 7 bases from J, with 14 bases in between. The germline CDR1 and CDR2 sequences are SGHVS and FQNEAQ. This chain's CDR3 is CATDTDNEQYF. The DNA of the CDR3 is TGTGCCACTGACACTGACAATGAGCAGTACTTC.

The chain joins TRBV20-1 to TRBJ1-6; D call uncertain. The CDR3 sequence is 12 residues long. The germline CDR1 and CDR2 sequences are DFQATT and SNEGSKA (reference sequence). The V end lost 7 bases, the J end lost 8 bases, and 12 bases lay between the germline ends. DNA of the CDR3: TGCAGTGAGGGCAAGATAGATTCACCCCTCCACTTT. Its translation is CSEGKIDSPLHF.

This clonotype turned up a few times. The chain joins TRBV7-3 to TRBJ2-5, with TRBD1 matching 9 bases. Germline-derived CDR1 and CDR2 are SGHTA and FQGTGA. The CDR3 loop spans 15 amino acids. The V and J ends lost 4 bases and 4 bases, in that order; junction bases with no gene match: 7. CDR3 protein: CASSSQTGGRETQYF. The CDR3 DNA is TGTGCCAGCAGCTCCCAGACAGGGGGGAGAGAGACCCAGTACTTC.

The chain links TRBV29-1 to TRBJ2-5, with 7 bases aligning to TRBD1. The DNA end lines up better with TRBJ2-7; the J call may be wrong. The CDR3 contains 16 residues. Germline lookup yields CDR1 SQVTM and CDR2 ANQGSEA. CDR3 in amino acids: CSVVDRDPVDSYEQYF. CDR3 DNA sequence: TGCAGCGTAGTCGACAGGGATCCTGTAGACTCCTACGAGCAGTACTTC.

The chain combines TRBV27 with TRBJ2-3, with D perhaps assigned TRBD1 or TRBD2 (5 bases each). The CDR3 has 15 amino acids. Germline lookup yields CDR1 MNHEY and CDR2 SMNVEV (reference sequence). V dropped 8 bases and J dropped 3 bases, with 18 bases sitting between them. In DNA, the CDR3 is TGTGCCAGCGGCCTCGGGGCCCCTCTTACAGATACGCAGTATTTT. Translation: CASGLGAPLTDTQYF.

V is TRBV28 and J is TRBJ2-7; D might be TRBD1 (6 bases). The CDR3 totals 16 residues. The germline V and J ends were trimmed by 6 bases and 0 bases, with 18 bases remaining between them. Germline V gives CDR1 MDHEN, CDR2 SYDVKM. CDR3 sequence (DNA): TGTGCCAGCAGCTCCCAGGGGAGCCTGCACTCCTACGAGCAGTACTTC. It translates to CASSSQGSLHSYEQYF. The full variable domain, completed using reference TRBV28 and TRBJ2-7, is DVKVTQSSRYLVKRTGEKVFLECVQDMDHENMFWYRQDPGLGLRLIYFSYDVKMKEKGDIPEGYSVSREKKERFSLILESASTNQTSMYLCASSSQGSLHSYEQYFGPGTRLTVT.

This clonotype was detected only a few times. This chain uses TRBV29-1 with TRBJ2-4; TRBD2 aligns across 11 bases. The CDR3 has 14 amino acids. The germline V gene encodes CDR1 SQVTM and CDR2 ANQGSEA. J gave up 2 bases and V 7 bases, and 4 bases lay outside the gene matches. For the CDR3, the DNA is TGCAGCGCCGTAGCGGGGGGGCCCAAAAACATTCAGTACTTC. It yields the protein CSAVAGGPKNIQYF.

The chain joins TRBV20-1 to TRBJ2-1; D not resolved. V dropped 3 bases and J dropped 4 bases, with 7 bases sitting between them. The CDR3 extends over 12 amino acids. Germline V gene lookup returns CDR1 DFQATT and CDR2 SNEGSKA (reference sequence). CDR3 loop: CSASHDYNEQFF. The DNA for the CDR3 is TGCAGTGCTAGTCATGATTACAATGAGCAGTTCTTC.

This sequence joins TRBV7-6 and TRBJ1-1, with D hard to call. Germline V gives CDR1 SGHVS, CDR2 FNYEAQ. The V and J ends lost 1 base and 6 bases respectively, with 9 bases between them. The CDR3 runs to 13 residues. This CDR3 is CASSLGERSEAFF. DNA for the CDR3: TGTGCCAGCAGCTTAGGGGAAAGGTCTGAAGCTTTCTTT.

This clonotype was seen only once. This chain links TRBV7-9 with TRBJ1-1; D may be TRBD1 (5 bases). Germline CDR1 and CDR2: SEHNR and FQNEAQ (reference sequence). Trimming cost V 2 bases and J 4 bases, with 14 bases left between them. This CDR3 comprises 15 residues. CDR3: CASSLSGPTGTEAFF. The CDR3 bases are TGTGCCAGCAGCTTATCGGGCCCTACAGGCACTGAAGCTTTCTTT.

This clonotype was counted only a few times. The chain combines TRBV28 with TRBJ2-7; D perhaps matches TRBD1 (6 bases). CDR1 is MDHEN and CDR2 is SYDVKM in the germline V gene. With 5 bases removed from V and 3 bases from J, the gap between germline ends came to 14 bases. The CDR3 has 14 residues. CDR3: CASSHRTVGYEQYF. CDR3 coding DNA: TGTGCCAGCAGTCACCGGACAGTTGGCTACGAGCAGTACTTC.